The entry below describes one TCR beta chain. Its antigen is not identified. From germline, CDR1 is MDHEN and CDR2 SYDVKM. Trimming took 2 bases from V and 1 from J, leaving 12 bases between them. The CDR3 runs to 16 residues. The sample originates from a study of T cell responses to AZD1222 COVID-19 vaccine. General study results and limits: Vaccine-associated CD4 TCRs ranged over spike, dominating at 160-218 and 743-854. Elevations in Spike-specific TCR breadth and depth followed administration of two AZD1222 doses.

Sequenced by immunoSEQ multiplex PCR; TCRdb stores in-frame clones only, minus some. The sample lists some 120,000 clones; 90% were seen once. The chain recombines TRBV28 with TRBJ2-1, with a tentative D call TRBD1 (5 bases). The sequences come from peripheral blood, collected on day 0 of AZD1222 vaccination. This clonotype was obtained from an adult in good health. CDR3 sequence (DNA): TGTGCCAGCAGTTTACCCCAGGGTGGGTCCTACAATGAGCAGTTCTTC. Its protein is CASSLPQGGSYNEQFF.